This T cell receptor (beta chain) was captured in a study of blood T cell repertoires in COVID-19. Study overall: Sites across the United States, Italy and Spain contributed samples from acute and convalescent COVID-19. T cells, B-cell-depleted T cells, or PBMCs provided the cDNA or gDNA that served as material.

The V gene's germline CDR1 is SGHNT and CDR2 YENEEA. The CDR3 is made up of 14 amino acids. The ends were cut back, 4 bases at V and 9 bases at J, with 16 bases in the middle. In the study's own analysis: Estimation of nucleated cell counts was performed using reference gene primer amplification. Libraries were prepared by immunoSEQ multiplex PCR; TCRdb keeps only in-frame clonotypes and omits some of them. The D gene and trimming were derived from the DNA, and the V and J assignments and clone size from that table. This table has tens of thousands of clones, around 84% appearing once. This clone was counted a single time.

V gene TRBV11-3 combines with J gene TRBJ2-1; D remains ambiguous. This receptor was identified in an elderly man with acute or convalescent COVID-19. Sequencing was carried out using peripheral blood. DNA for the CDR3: TGTGCCAGCAGCTCGATTCACCTAGATAGTGAGCAGTTCTTC. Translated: CASSSIHLDSEQFF.